This record looks at one T cell receptor (beta chain) sequence and its context. Since a far larger clone is one base different, this is likely a read error. This record belongs to a study of prognosis after radiotherapy for stage I lung cancer. Study-level information: Radiotherapy took the form of SBRT (3 to 5 fractions) with a biologically effective dose of at least 100 Gy.

On CT and PET/CT, all patients were node-negative, and none had prior chemotherapy, radiotherapy or other malignancies. This CDR3 has 16 residues. Germline CDR1 is MNHEY and CDR2 is SVGAGI. J was trimmed by 2 bases and V by 2 bases; bases with no gene match: 3. Amplification of TCR beta CDR3 from genomic DNA used two-round multiplex PCR. Primers specific to each TRBV and TRBJ gene were used in first-round PCR. TCRdb analysed the multiplex PCR reads with MiXCR anew, one entry per CDR3 protein. This table has about 26,000 distinct CDR3 sequences, roughly 40% appearing once. This TCR came from a donor aged 50 or older with non-small cell lung cancer. The sample was PBMCs, taken before or after stereotactic body radiation therapy (not recorded which). J is TRBJ1-6 and V is TRBV6-5, with TRBD1 identical over 7 bases. CDR3 sequence (DNA): TGTGCCAGCAGTTACAGGGGGCGCGCCTATAATTCACCCCTCCACTTT. Translating it yields CASSYRGRAYNSPLHF.